Presented here are 3 T cell receptor beta chains from one specimen sequenced in a study of blood T cell repertoires in COVID-19. TCRdb's table, derived via immunoSEQ multiplex PCR, lists solely in-frame clones and lacks some. Of about 170,000 clones in the sample, 84% were seen once. Sequenced input: peripheral blood. These TCRs come from an elderly woman with COVID-19, enrolled during active disease.

The chain couples TRBV7-2 to TRBJ2-7; D ambiguous. V dropped 7 bases and J dropped 1 base, with 11 bases sitting between them. The CDR3 is 13 amino acids. Per the germline V gene, CDR1 is SGHTA and CDR2 is FQGNSA. CDR3 protein: CASTWAWSYEQYF. CDR3 nucleotide sequence: TGTGCCAGCACTTGGGCTTGGTCCTACGAGCAGTACTTC.

This chain uses TRBV6-5 with TRBJ2-3; D might be TRBD2 (6 bases). Germline V gives CDR1 MNHEY, CDR2 SVGAGI. Deletions cut 2 bases from V and 9 bases from J, with 18 bases between. This CDR3 is 15 amino acids long. As DNA, the CDR3 is TGTGCCAGCAGTTACGGTAGCGGCCCTCTAGTCACGCAGTATTTT. Translated: CASSYGSGPLVTQYF.

This clone has only one observation. The chain links TRBV15 to TRBJ2-7, with TRBD1 identical over 8 bases. The junction had 2 bases not matched to a gene; V was cut back by 0 bases and J by 1 base. The CDR3 totals 15 residues. CDR1 and CDR2 (germline): LNHNV, YYDKDF (reference sequence). In nucleotides, the CDR3 is TGTGCCACCAGCAGAGAGAACAGGGGGTCCTACGAGCAGTACTTC. Translation gives CATSRENRGSYEQYF. The entire variable domain, with the rest obtained from reference TRBV15 and TRBJ2-7, is as follows: DAMVIQNPRYQVTQFGKPVTLSCSQTLNHNVMYWYQQKSSQAPKLLFHYYDKDFNNEADTPDNFQSRRPNTSFCFLDIRSPGLGDTAMYLCATSRENRGSYEQYFGPGTRLTVT.